The entry below describes one T cell receptor (beta chain). Its specificity is not known. The junction shows a germline mismatch at one end, possibly a read error. These data come from a study of OX40 agonist ivuxolimab in advanced cancers. Across the whole study: Partial response was recorded in three patients: one hepatocellular carcinoma and two cutaneous melanoma cases. Findings and limits, study-wide: Relatively little clonal expansion, among the lowest observed, appeared in partial responders at 0.1-3.0 mg/kg. Clonal expansion by week 6 occurred in CD4+ and CD8+ blood T cells (at 0.1 to 3.0 mg/kg).

The V gene's germline CDR1 is GTSNPN and CDR2 SVGIG (reference sequence). The CDR3 consists of 13 residues. Sequencing used immunoSEQ multiplex PCR; TCRdb keeps in-frame clones, though not all of them. The sample has under 80,000 clones, approximately 92% seen once. Sample: CD4+ or CD8+ T cells sorted from blood, taken in a trial of the OX40 agonist ivuxolimab. This clonotype was sampled from an adult with an advanced solid tumor such as melanoma, head and neck, liver or kidney cancer. V is TRBV30 and J is TRBJ2-1, with TRBD2 matching 8 bases. The CDR3, as DNA: TGTGCCTGGAGACTAGCGGCCTACTATGAGCAGTTCTTC. It is translated as CAWRLAAYYEQFF. Combining the CDR3 with reference TRBV30 and TRBJ2-1 gives the whole variable domain SQTIHQWPATLVQPVGSPLSLECTVEGTSNPNLYWYRQAAGRGLQLLFYSVGIGQISSEVPQNLSASRPQDRQFILSSKKLLLSDSGFYLCAWRLAAYYEQFFGPGTRLTVL.